This TCR beta chain was sequenced during a study of Tregs in tolerant kidney transplant recipients. Points from the study as a whole: Changing PCR primers prevented nucleotide comparison between some patients' samples.

The CDR3 totals 12 residues. Trimming removed 5 bases from V and 6 bases from J, with 8 bases in between. Germline CDR1 SGHVS, CDR2 FQNEAQ. Points on this clone: Its antigen remains unidentified.

Clones were sequenced by immunoSEQ multiplex PCR, and TCRdb holds only the in-frame ones, with some missing. The table has about 66,000 clones, roughly 92% seen once; the top ten hold approximately 11%. This TCR derives from a human donor who received a combined kidney and bone marrow transplant. The starting material was CD8+ T cells from blood, obtained before the transplant. The rearrangement joins TRBV7-8 to TRBJ1-5; D gene unclear. For the CDR3, the DNA is TGTGCCAGCAGCGTGGGAGTTCAGCCCCAGCATTTT. Translating gives CASSVGVQPQHF.